A selection of T cell receptor beta chains follows, all from one sample in a study of T cells in Graves' hyperthyroidism and ophthalmopathy. TCRdb redid the calling of the multiplex PCR reads with MiXCR, one entry per CDR3 protein. The sample includes 450,000 to 500,000 distinct CDR3 sequences, less than 25% of them seen just once. Sequences were obtained from blood. All receptors come from a woman aged 70-85 years with Graves' ophthalmopathy. Both conserved end residues are part of each CDR3. Fields, in order: clone size, D gene, J gene, V gene, CDR3 DNA, CDR3 protein. The D gene is left open where the match is weak. Some rows have no size entry. The others give once, few or many, or a class for an expanded clone.

clone size: few; D gene: NA; J gene: TRBJ2-1; V gene: TRBV6-2/TRBV6-3; CDR3 DNA: TGTGCCAGCAGTTACTCCCAACTGGGGTGGGAGCAGTTCTTC; CDR3 protein: CASSYSQLGWEQFF
clone size: NA; D gene: NA; J gene: TRBJ2-1; V gene: TRBV27; CDR3 DNA: TGTGCCAGCAGTTTGGGGCTCTATGGGAGAAATGAGCAGTTCTTC; CDR3 protein: CASSLGLYGRNEQFF
clone size: few; D gene: NA; J gene: TRBJ2-3; V gene: TRBV29-1; CDR3 DNA: TGCAGCGTTGGCCGAGATACGCAGTATTTT; CDR3 protein: CSVGRDTQYF
clone size: NA; D gene: TRBD2; J gene: TRBJ2-5; V gene: TRBV20-1; CDR3 DNA: TGCAGTGCTAGAGAAGGGACTAGCGGGAGGGAGGAGACCCAGTACTTC; CDR3 protein: CSAREGTSGREETQYF
clone size: few; D gene: TRBD1; J gene: TRBJ2-7; V gene: TRBV7-3; CDR3 DNA: TGTGCCAGCAGCTCCGGGACAGGGCTCGAGCAGTACTTC; CDR3 protein: CASSSGTGLEQYF
clone size: many; D gene: TRBD2; J gene: TRBJ2-3; V gene: TRBV12-3/TRBV12-4; CDR3 DNA: TGTGCCAGCAGAACTAGCGGGACCACAGATACGCAGTATTTT; CDR3 protein: CASRTSGTTDTQYF
clone size: NA; D gene: NA; J gene: TRBJ2-6; V gene: TRBV11-2; CDR3 DNA: TGTGCCAGCAGCTTACTCGGTACAGGGGGGGCCAACGTCCTGACTTTC; CDR3 protein: CASSLLGTGGANVLTF
clone size: many; D gene: NA; J gene: TRBJ2-7; V gene: TRBV28; CDR3 DNA: TGTGCCAGCAGTTTAGGGGCGGCTAGCGACTCCTACGAGCAGTACTTC; CDR3 protein: CASSLGAASDSYEQYF
clone size: few; D gene: TRBD1; J gene: TRBJ1-2; V gene: TRBV6-6; CDR3 DNA: TGTGCCAGCAGTTACTCCTCCCCCAGGGGGCCTAACTATGGCTACACCTTC; CDR3 protein: CASSYSSPRGPNYGYTF
clone size: few; D gene: NA; J gene: TRBJ2-3; V gene: TRBV5-4; CDR3 DNA: TGTGCCAGCAGCATACAGGAGTACGGAACAGATACGCAGTATTTT; CDR3 protein: CASSIQEYGTDTQYF
clone size: few; D gene: TRBD2; J gene: TRBJ2-1; V gene: TRBV5-1; CDR3 DNA: TGCGCCAGCAGCAAGGGACTAGGGTACTACAATGAGCAGTTCTTC; CDR3 protein: CASSKGLGYYNEQFF
clone size: few; D gene: TRBD2; J gene: TRBJ2-3; V gene: TRBV7-9; CDR3 DNA: TGTGCCAGCAGTTTTACAGCGGGAGCGAGGACAGATACGCAATATTTT; CDR3 protein: CASSFTAGARTDTQYF
clone size: NA; D gene: TRBD1; J gene: TRBJ2-7; V gene: TRBV10-3; CDR3 DNA: TGTGCCACGGAGGGACAGGGTCCCCCGGGGGAGCAGTACTTC; CDR3 protein: CATEGQGPPGEQYF
clone size: many; D gene: NA; J gene: TRBJ2-7; V gene: TRBV11-2; CDR3 DNA: TGTGCCAGCAGCTTAGATTCCGAGCAGTACTTC; CDR3 protein: CASSLDSEQYF
clone size: few; D gene: NA; J gene: TRBJ2-2; V gene: TRBV20-1; CDR3 DNA: TGCAGTGCTGTCGGGAGAGCCAAAACCGGGGAGCTGTTTTTT; CDR3 protein: CSAVGRAKTGELFF
clone size: few; D gene: NA; J gene: TRBJ2-1; V gene: TRBV5-1; CDR3 DNA: TGCGCCAGCAGCTTGGCGGTGGACAATGAGCAGTTCTTC; CDR3 protein: CASSLAVDNEQFF
clone size: few; D gene: NA; J gene: TRBJ1-2; V gene: TRBV6-2/TRBV6-3; CDR3 DNA: TGTGCCAGCAGTTACGGAGGAGGGGGCTATGGCTACACCTTC; CDR3 protein: CASSYGGGGYGYTF
clone size: NA; D gene: TRBD1; J gene: TRBJ2-7; V gene: TRBV5-1; CDR3 DNA: TGCGCCAGCAGCTTGGGAACAGGGGCTTGGGCCCACGAGCAGTACTTC; CDR3 protein: CASSLGTGAWAHEQYF
clone size: few; D gene: TRBD1; J gene: TRBJ1-3; V gene: TRBV6-1; CDR3 DNA: TGTGCCAGCAGTAAAGGACAGGGAACCGGAAACACCATATATTTT; CDR3 protein: CASSKGQGTGNTIYF
clone size: few; D gene: NA; J gene: TRBJ2-7; V gene: TRBV5-1; CDR3 DNA: TGCGCCAGCAGGGCGGCAGGGAACGAGCAGTACTTC; CDR3 protein: CASRAAGNEQYF
clone size: few; D gene: NA; J gene: TRBJ2-7; V gene: TRBV2; CDR3 DNA: TGTGCCAGCAATGGTCAGTTGAGGGACGAGCAGTACTTC; CDR3 protein: CASNGQLRDEQYF
clone size: NA; D gene: NA; J gene: TRBJ2-5; V gene: TRBV2; CDR3 DNA: TGTGCCAGCAGTGAAGCGGGAGATTTAGAGACCCAGTACTTC; CDR3 protein: CASSEAGDLETQYF
clone size: NA; D gene: NA; J gene: TRBJ1-3; V gene: TRBV18; CDR3 DNA: TGTGCCAGCTCACCACCCAACCGTGGGGGTGACACCATATATTTT; CDR3 protein: CASSPPNRGGDTIYF
clone size: many; D gene: NA; J gene: TRBJ1-2; V gene: TRBV6-1; CDR3 DNA: TGTGCCAGCAGTCCCTTAAGCACCGACACCAACTATGGCTACACCTTC; CDR3 protein: CASSPLSTDTNYGYTF
clone size: NA; D gene: NA; J gene: TRBJ2-7; V gene: TRBV6-5; CDR3 DNA: TGTGCCAGCAGTTCGAGCTTCTACGAGCAGTACTTC; CDR3 protein: CASSSSFYEQYF
clone size: few; D gene: TRBD1; J gene: TRBJ1-1; V gene: TRBV20-1; CDR3 DNA: TGCAGTGCTAGATGGGACAGGGGTAACACTGAAGCTTTCTTT; CDR3 protein: CSARWDRGNTEAFF
clone size: few; D gene: NA; J gene: TRBJ2-1; V gene: TRBV10-3; CDR3 DNA: TGTGCCATCAGTCTCGCCGACAGTGAGCAGTTCTTC; CDR3 protein: CAISLADSEQFF
clone size: many; D gene: NA; J gene: TRBJ1-1; V gene: TRBV3-1; CDR3 DNA: TGTGCCAGCAGCCAAGATGGTGCGGCTGAAGCTTTCTTT; CDR3 protein: CASSQDGAAEAFF
clone size: many; D gene: NA; J gene: TRBJ2-7; V gene: TRBV4-3; CDR3 DNA: TGCGCCAGCAGCCAAGATCTAACAGGGCGCTACGAGCAGTACTTC; CDR3 protein: CASSQDLTGRYEQYF
clone size: NA; D gene: NA; J gene: TRBJ1-6; V gene: TRBV5-5; CDR3 DNA: TGTGCCAGCAGCTTGGCGGCAGGGATAAATTCACCCCTCCACTTT; CDR3 protein: CASSLAAGINSPLHF
clone size: NA; D gene: NA; J gene: TRBJ1-4; V gene: TRBV19; CDR3 DNA: TGTGCCAGTAGTCCGGGGCTGGGTGAAAAACTGTTTTTT; CDR3 protein: CASSPGLGEKLFF
clone size: many; D gene: NA; J gene: TRBJ1-5; V gene: TRBV12-3/TRBV12-4; CDR3 DNA: TGTGCCAGCAGTTTAGCGGCCGGCGGTAGTCAGCCCCAGCATTTT; CDR3 protein: CASSLAAGGSQPQHF
clone size: NA; D gene: TRBD2; J gene: TRBJ2-1; V gene: TRBV3-1; CDR3 DNA: TGTGCCAGCAGCCAAGAACTATTGGGGACTACGTACAATGAGCAGTTCTTC; CDR3 protein: CASSQELLGTTYNEQFF
clone size: NA; D gene: TRBD2; J gene: TRBJ2-1; V gene: TRBV3-1; CDR3 DNA: TGTGCCAGCAGCCACAGTGGACTAGGTGGTAATGAGCAGTTCTTC; CDR3 protein: CASSHSGLGGNEQFF
clone size: few; D gene: NA; J gene: TRBJ1-5; V gene: TRBV28; CDR3 DNA: TGTGCCAGCAGTTTATCCGTACGGACAGTAGTATGGGATCAGCCCCAGCATTTT; CDR3 protein: CASSLSVRTVVWDQPQHF
clone size: NA; D gene: NA; J gene: TRBJ2-6; V gene: TRBV15; CDR3 DNA: TGTGCCACCAGCCGACCAGGCATGAGCTCTGGGGCCAACGTCCTGACTTTC; CDR3 protein: CATSRPGMSSGANVLTF
clone size: few; D gene: NA; J gene: TRBJ2-5; V gene: TRBV19; CDR3 DNA: TGTGCCAGTAGTTCTCCGAGAGAGACCCAGTACTTC; CDR3 protein: CASSSPRETQYF
clone size: many; D gene: TRBD1; J gene: TRBJ2-5; V gene: TRBV7-9; CDR3 DNA: TGTGCCAGCAGCTTAGACGGACAGGGGGGACAAGAGACCCAGTACTTC; CDR3 protein: CASSLDGQGGQETQYF
clone size: many; D gene: NA; J gene: TRBJ1-6; V gene: TRBV12-3/TRBV12-4; CDR3 DNA: TGTGCCAGCAGTTTACGGGTTTTGGGTTCACCCCTCCACTTT; CDR3 protein: CASSLRVLGSPLHF
clone size: NA; D gene: NA; J gene: TRBJ1-6; V gene: TRBV25-1; CDR3 DNA: TGTGCCAGCAGTGAAGGGGACTATAATTCACCCCTCCACTTT; CDR3 protein: CASSEGDYNSPLHF
clone size: many; D gene: TRBD1; J gene: TRBJ1-2; V gene: TRBV6-1; CDR3 DNA: TGTGCCAGCAGTGAAGGATATGGAGGGACAGGGTTGAGTGGCTACACCTTC; CDR3 protein: CASSEGYGGTGLSGYTF
clone size: few; D gene: NA; J gene: TRBJ2-1; V gene: TRBV7-2; CDR3 DNA: TGTGCCAGCAGCTTCGGACCTGTCTACAATGAGCAGTTCTTC; CDR3 protein: CASSFGPVYNEQFF
clone size: few; D gene: NA; J gene: TRBJ2-1; V gene: TRBV6-1; CDR3 DNA: TGTGCCAGCAGTCGAGGAGACGCAACGGGGCAGTTCTTC; CDR3 protein: CASSRGDATGQFF
clone size: many; D gene: TRBD1; J gene: TRBJ2-1; V gene: TRBV2; CDR3 DNA: TGTGCCAGCAATAGGGACAGCCCTGCGGCGGCCTACAATGAGCAGTTCTTC; CDR3 protein: CASNRDSPAAAYNEQFF
clone size: NA; D gene: NA; J gene: TRBJ2-3; V gene: TRBV6-1; CDR3 DNA: TGTGCCAGCAGTTGGAATGAAGGGGATACGCAGTATTTT; CDR3 protein: CASSWNEGDTQYF
clone size: many; D gene: NA; J gene: TRBJ2-7; V gene: TRBV28; CDR3 DNA: TGTGCCAGCAGTTTCAGCGAGAGCTCCTACGAGCAGTACTTC; CDR3 protein: CASSFSESSYEQYF
clone size: NA; D gene: TRBD2; J gene: TRBJ2-1; V gene: TRBV6-1; CDR3 DNA: TGTGCCAGCAGACTAGCGGGGGGAAACAATGAGCAGTTCTTC; CDR3 protein: CASRLAGGNNEQFF
clone size: NA; D gene: NA; J gene: TRBJ1-6; V gene: TRBV6-1; CDR3 DNA: TGTGCCAGCAGACGGGGGGTTTCTTCACCCCTCCACTTT; CDR3 protein: CASRRGVSSPLHF
clone size: many; D gene: NA; J gene: TRBJ1-1; V gene: TRBV11-2; CDR3 DNA: TGTGCCAGCAGCTTAGGACCCCTCCGGGCTTTCTTT; CDR3 protein: CASSLGPLRAFF